The 20 T cell receptor beta chains in this list originate from one sample, sequenced in a study of T cells after yellow fever vaccination. TCRdb independently ran MiXCR on the 5' RACE reads; one entry per CDR3 protein. Seen here are around 300,000 distinct CDR3 sequences, 10% to 15% observed once, and the top ten hold roughly 0.5%. The sequenced sample was CD4+ T cells sorted from PBMCs, obtained 45 days after the yellow fever booster vaccination. The origin of the receptors is a man aged 25 to 45 who received the YFV17D yellow fever vaccine.

This clonotype was seen only a few times. The chain recombines TRBV7-8 with TRBJ2-7; tentative D call: TRBD1 (6 bases). Germline assignment: CDR1 SGHVS and CDR2 FQNEAQ. With 5 bases removed from V and 3 bases from J, the gap between germline ends came to 11 bases. The CDR3 runs to 13 residues. The CDR3 DNA reads as TGTGCCAGCAGCCCAGGGGCTCGCTACGAGCAGTACTTC. Its translation is CASSPGARYEQYF.

The CDR3 DNA follows: TGCGCCAGCAGCTTGGCGAGCGGGAGCTCGAACACCGGGGAGCTGTTTTTT. Translation gives CASSLASGSSNTGELFF. The V call is TRBV5-1, the J call TRBJ2-2; 8 bases agree with TRBD2. The germline V gene has CDR1 SGHRS and CDR2 YFSETQ. V dropped 0 bases and J dropped 0; count of bases not matched to a gene: 4. The CDR3 runs to 17 residues.

CDR3 loop: CASSRARAPDTQYF. The CDR3 bases are TGTGCCAGCAGCCGCGCGAGGGCCCCAGATACGCAGTATTTT. V usage is TRBV7-2 and J usage is TRBJ2-3; possibly TRBD2 for D (5 bases). The V and J ends lost 5 bases and 4 bases respectively, with 13 bases between them. This CDR3 region has 14 residues. The germline V gene has CDR1 SGHTA and CDR2 FQGNSA. The variable domain in full, with the rest retrieved from reference TRBV7-2 and TRBJ2-3, is GAGVSQSPSNKVTEKGKDVELRCDPISGHTALYWYRQSLGQGLEFLIYFQGNSAPDKSGLPSDRFSAERTGGSVSTLTIQRTQQEDSAVYLCASSRARAPDTQYFGPGTRLTVL.

V usage is TRBV29-1 and J usage is TRBJ1-2, with 8 nucleotides matching TRBD1. V shed 6 bases, J shed 4 bases, and the junction held 7 bases outside the gene matches. CDR1 SQVTM and CDR2 ANQGSEA come from the germline V gene. The CDR3 consists of 13 residues. DNA for the CDR3: TGCAGCGTGAGGACAGGGAGCGGCTATGGCTACACCTTC. The encoded protein is CSVRTGSGYGYTF.

The chain employs TRBV29-1 and TRBJ2-2; no clear D. The CDR3 is 12 amino acids. Germline assignment: CDR1 SQVTM and CDR2 ANQGSEA. The V gene lost 8 bases and the J gene lost 1 base, with 8 bases spanning the gap. CDR3 nucleotide sequence: TGCAGCTCCGCCTTGAACACCGGGGAGCTGTTTTTT. Amino acids: CSSALNTGELFF.

This clonotype was seen more than once but under ten times. The V and J genes are TRBV7-9 and TRBJ2-2; TRBD2 is a possible D gene (6 bases). Germline loops: CDR1 SEHNR, CDR2 FQNEAQ (reference sequence). This CDR3 is 15 amino acids long. The V gene lost 7 bases and the J gene lost 6 bases, with 18 bases spanning the gap. CDR3 nucleotide sequence: TGTGCCAGCAACACCGGGACTCATGGGCCCGGGGAGCTGTTTTTT. Residues: CASNTGTHGPGELFF.

This chain links TRBV12-3 or TRBV12-4 with TRBJ2-7, with a tentative D call TRBD1 (6 bases). V lost 6 bases and J lost 0, with 12 bases in between. The CDR3 loop spans 14 amino acids. CDR3 DNA sequence: TGTGCCAGCAGAAGGGGGAGTGCCTCCTACGAGCAGTACTTC. Its translation is CASRRGSASYEQYF.

This clonotype was seen repeatedly, ten times or more. The chain is built from TRBV20-1 and TRBJ2-1; possible D gene TRBD2, 5 bases. V was trimmed by 0 bases and J by 0 bases, leaving 12 bases between them. The CDR3 is 16 residues long. Germline V CDR1 and CDR2: DFQATT, SNEGSKA (reference sequence). CDR3 in amino acids: CSARDSAGYSYNEQFF. The DNA of the CDR3 is TGCAGTGCTAGAGATTCGGCGGGCTACTCCTACAATGAGCAGTTCTTC.

The chain couples TRBV7-2 to TRBJ2-7; D assignment may be TRBD1 or TRBD2 (6 bases each). Germline V gene data show CDR1 as SGHTA and CDR2 as FQGNSA. The CDR3 runs 15 residues. Trimming shortened V by 5 bases and J by 5 bases, and 19 bases separated the two germline ends. CDR3 protein: CASSGDGLGGHEQYF. CDR3 bases: TGTGCCAGCAGCGGGGACGGCTTGGGGGGCCACGAGCAGTACTTC. Looking up the rest from reference TRBV7-2 and TRBJ2-7 gives the full variable domain: GAGVSQSPSNKVTEKGKDVELRCDPISGHTALYWYRQSLGQGLEFLIYFQGNSAPDKSGLPSDRFSAERTGGSVSTLTIQRTQQEDSAVYLCASSGDGLGGHEQYFGPGTRLTVT.

This clonotype was observed a few times. This rearrangement joins TRBV5-1 to TRBJ1-1; D may be TRBD1 (5 bases). The germline CDR1 and CDR2 sequences are SGHRS and YFSETQ. V shed 4 bases and J shed 3 bases, with 16 bases lying between them. This CDR3 region has 15 residues. The DNA of the CDR3 is TGCGCCAGCAGCCCTATTGGGCAGGGAGACACTGAAGCTTTCTTT. It specifies CASSPIGQGDTEAFF.

The genes are TRBV3-1 and TRBJ2-3; D may match TRBD1 or TRBD2 (5 bases each). There are 15 residues in the CDR3. With 2 bases removed from V and 9 bases from J, the gap between germline ends came to 18 bases. Germline-derived CDR1 and CDR2 are LGHDT and YNNKEL (reference sequence). DNA of the CDR3: TGTGCCAGCAGCCAAATCGGGACGCCGTTCGGGACGCAGTATTTT. Its translation is CASSQIGTPFGTQYF.

This clonotype was counted only a few times. The V call is TRBV4-3, the J call TRBJ2-2; 9 nucleotides agree with TRBD2. Germline V gene lookup returns CDR1 LGHNA and CDR2 YSLEER. The CDR3 sequence is 16 residues long. J lost 1 base, V lost 3 bases, and 3 bases had no gene match. The CDR3 DNA is TGCGCCAGCAGCCAGGGACTAGCTCTGAACACCGGGGAGCTGTTTTTT. Protein product: CASSQGLALNTGELFF.

The V call is TRBV15, the J call TRBJ2-2; 10 bases match TRBD2. V lost 0 bases and J lost 3; bases outside the gene matches: 7. This CDR3 spans 18 amino acids. The germline V gene encodes CDR1 LNHNV and CDR2 YYDKDF (reference sequence). The CDR3 DNA sequence: TGTGCCACCAGCAGAGATTCCCTAGCGGGAGCTTACACCGGGGAGCTGTTTTTT. This gives the protein CATSRDSLAGAYTGELFF.

The CDR3 region has the DNA TGTGCCAGCAGCCCGCGGACTAGCGGGAGTGGGTACGAGCAGTACTTC. Translation gives CASSPRTSGSGYEQYF. V is TRBV7-8 and J is TRBJ2-7, with TRBD2 matching 13 bases. Germline V CDR1 and CDR2: SGHVS, FQNEAQ. The J segment lost 4 bases and the V segment lost 5 bases, leaving 8 bases of the junction unmatched. The CDR3 is 16 residues long.

CDR3 DNA sequence: TGTGCCAGCAGCCAAGATCTTGGACTACAAGAGACCCAGTACTTC. This sequence encodes CASSQDLGLQETQYF. The chain uses TRBV14 and TRBJ2-5; the D gene is possibly TRBD2 (6 bases). CDR1 and CDR2 from the germline V gene are SGHDN and FVKESK. V gave up 0 bases and J gave up 2 bases, with 10 bases separating them. This CDR3 is 15 amino acids long.

In its sample, this clonotype was seen a few times. The chain joins TRBV3-1 to TRBJ2-2; no definite D call. This CDR3 spans 14 amino acids. The V gene lost 4 bases and the J gene lost 0 bases, with 6 bases spanning the gap. Germline V gene sequence: CDR1 LGHDT, CDR2 YNNKEL (reference sequence). CDR3 nucleotides: TGTGCCAGCAGCCCCAGGTCGAACACCGGGGAGCTGTTTTTT. It encodes CASSPRSNTGELFF.

V gene TRBV4-3 combines with J gene TRBJ2-3; TRBD2 agrees at 11 bases. CDR3 length: 17 amino acids. CDR1 and CDR2 from the germline V gene are LGHNA and YSLEER. Trimming at V came to 3 bases and at J to 3 bases, leaving 8 bases not matched to a gene. CDR3 region: CASSHVAGGITTDTQYF. CDR3 sequence (DNA): TGCGCCAGCAGCCACGTAGCGGGAGGGATAACGACAGATACGCAGTATTTT.

The chain links TRBV24-1 to TRBJ2-1, with D unclear. Trimming cost V 5 bases and J 4 bases, with 8 bases left between them. Germline CDR1 and CDR2: KGHDR and SFDVKD. This CDR3 contains 13 residues. The CDR3 DNA is TGTGCCACCAGTGGGGATTTTTACAATGAGCAGTTCTTC. It translates to CATSGDFYNEQFF.

This clonotype was seen a handful of times. The V and J genes are TRBV7-8 and TRBJ1-1, with 7 nucleotides matching TRBD1. The CDR3 extends over 15 amino acids. Per the germline V gene, CDR1 is SGHVS and CDR2 is FQNEAQ. Trimming at V came to 5 bases and at J to 3 bases, leaving 9 bases not matched to a gene. CDR3 sequence: CASSPSRGVDTEAFF. The CDR3 DNA reads TGTGCCAGCAGCCCCAGCAGGGGGGTTGACACTGAAGCTTTCTTT.

The sample holds a few counts of this clonotype. The J gene is TRBJ2-5, the V gene TRBV5-1, with D perhaps assigned TRBD1 or TRBD2 (5 bases each). CDR3 length: 14 amino acids. The germline CDR1 and CDR2 sequences are SGHRS and YFSETQ. Trimming cost V 2 bases and J 4 bases, with 12 bases left between them. The CDR3 nucleotides read TGCGCCAGCAGCTTCGGGACGGTGCGAGAGACCCAGTACTTC. Protein sequence: CASSFGTVRETQYF.